The present T cell receptor beta chain was sequenced within a study of shared clonotypes between healthy human individuals (dated by TCRdb to about 2020). Looking at the study overall: A couple of women and a few men aged 18 to 49 years were included in the cohort. For each donor, three plates each were used for CD4 naive and CD4 memory, two plates were used for CD8 naive, and one plate was used for CD8 memory. The study deeply sequenced blood TCR repertoires of several healthy adults to estimate repertoire size and the extent of clonotype sharing between individuals. Different laboratories and diverse techniques were used to prepare libraries and sequence TCR repertoires, to increase sequencing depth and limit assay-specific biases. Leukapheresis yielded between about 0.94 and 9.5 billion PBMCs per donor. Paper-wide results and their limitations: When a handful of donors were compared, the shared fraction of clonotypes was about 5% for naive CD4, approximately 3.5% for naive CD8, more than 2% for memory CD4, and 0.4% for memory CD8. Naive subsets generally had larger estimated clonotype richness than memory subsets did. Pairwise subsampling indicated that sequencing depth was expected to affect the degree of clonotype sharing among donors. The small number of donors limited the genetic and exposure-history diversity represented. Rarefaction of sorted-subset datasets indicated incomplete sequencing despite the large sequencing depth. Only blood was sampled, and tissue TCR repertoires likely differ from those in blood. Higher generation probabilities were observed for clonotypes shared by all four sorted-subset donors than for non-shared clonotypes.

The donors were healthy, HIV-negative adults who had no recently reported acute infections or vaccinations. Every donor was a Caucasian adult living in Nashville, Tennessee, USA. CD4+ T cells were enriched by magnetic negative selection; naive cells were then positively selected on CD45RA, and the negative fraction formed the memory subset. After blood collection by leukapheresis, PBMCs were isolated using Ficoll-Histopaque density gradient centrifugation and then cryopreserved in the vapor phase of liquid nitrogen. Analytical flow cytometry was used to check the purity and quantity of each magnetically sorted T cell population. Genomic DNA was isolated from each sorted fraction and quantified by UV absorbance on a Nanodrop 2000c. In the case of this clone: There is no known antigen for this receptor. Base qualities were left out, and no much larger clone turns up one base away.

TCR CDR3 regions were amplified from genomic DNA by multiplex PCR using the deep immunoSEQ assay. Extracted genomic DNA from each cell subset was spread evenly across all wells of several immunoSEQ 96-well plates, with each plate serving as a replicate. For sorted subsets, each replicate PCR was loaded with approximately 200 ng genomic DNA, equivalent to 32,000 or so T cell genomes. Purified libraries were measured with a Qubit 3.0 fluorometer, size-checked on a Bioanalyzer 2100, and measured again with the KAPA Library Quantification kit. Every immunoSEQ 96-well plate was sequenced on a separate single-read 150-cycle Illumina NextSeq 550 flow cell. As for the original processing: Because the immunoSEQ output included only junctional sequences and no quality scores, the filtering could not be the same as the filtering used for full-length reads. Sequences were annotated with PyIR, a Python wrapper for IgBLAST v1.9, using IMGT germline references to assign V/J genes and CDR3. Reads were removed for weak V/J assignments (E-value above 1e-6), missing CDR3, stop codons, out-of-frame junctions, or ambiguous translated residues. A V3J clonotype was defined by an identical inferred V gene, J gene, and CDR3 amino acid sequence. Percentage overlap between repertoires was computed as shared unique clonotypes divided by the size of the smaller repertoire. Repertoire richness was assessed with RTK rarefaction, the Chao1 estimator, and Recon v2.1 estimates of unobserved clonotypes. Generation probabilities for all TCRbeta clonotypes obtained by the gDNA method from four donors were computed using OLGA. In TCRdb, the immuneACCESS table is reduced to in-frame sequences with V and J assigned. These tables do not hold every clone; where another copy was compared, an unresolved V gene accounts for under half, and the others remain unexplained. Clone size and V and J calls were adopted from that table, with D and trimming inferred from the DNA. Recorded for this sample are some 2,000,000 clones; around 95% of them occurred a single time. The ten largest clonotypes hold roughly 0.13% of the sample.

As encoded in the germline V gene (reference sequence), CDR1 is GTSNPN while CDR2 is SVGIG. From the cysteine through the phenylalanine, the CDR3 covers 15 amino acids. Only the CDR3 portion is preserved as DNA: 45 bases, with reading frame beginning at the first base. Trimming accounts for 7 bases at V and 4 bases at J, while the number of junction bases matched to no gene is 12. The sequence joins TRBV30 to TRBJ2-1; 8 junctional bases match TRBD2. The TCR was taken from a man aged 18 to 29 in good health. Sequenced material: naive CD4+ T cells sorted from blood. The meaning of the sample's cell subset or site label: CD45RA+ positively selected. At the DNA level, the sequence is TGTGCCTCCCCGTCGGGGGGGGGAGGATACAATGAGCAGTTCTTC. This yields the protein CASPSGGGGYNEQFF. When the CDR3 is completed using the reference TRBV30 and TRBJ2-1 genes on either side, the full variable domain is SQTIHQWPATLVQPVGSPLSLECTVEGTSNPNLYWYRQAAGRGLQLLFYSVGIGQISSEVPQNLSASRPQDRQFILSSKKLLLSDSGFYLCASPSGGGGYNEQFFGPGTRLTVL.